Presented here are 17 T cell receptor beta chains from one specimen sequenced in a study of molecular identifiers for immune sequencing clone quantification. TCRdb analysed the PCR reads with MiXCR anew, one entry per CDR3 protein. The top ten clones hold roughly 0.85% of a sample with over 600,000 distinct CDR3 sequences, about 20% of them seen once. The sequenced material came from naive CD8+ T cells from blood, with Jurkat cell RNA spiked in. Noted subset: FACS-sorted CD8+CD4-CCR7+CD45RA+ naive T cells. The receptors here all came from a human donor in good health. Some libraries in this study had Jurkat cell RNA spiked in.

Note on this clonotype: At one boundary the junction diverges from the germline segment, which might be a read error. The gene calls are TRBV5-1 and TRBJ1-1, with a weak D call TRBD1 (5 bases). Germline lookup yields CDR1 SGHRS and CDR2 YFSETQ. This CDR3 spans 17 amino acids. The CDR3 loop reads CASSSGFDGTQDTEASF. DNA for the CDR3: TGCGCCAGCAGCTCGGGTTTTGACGGGACCCAGGACACTGAAGCTTCCTTT.

For this clonotype: A much more abundant neighbour one base away suggests this may be a read error. CDR3 protein: CASSPTRTAYNEQFF. CDR3 bases: TGTGCCAGCAGCCCGACCCGGACAGCTTACAATGAGCAGTTCTTC. V is TRBV7-9 and J is TRBJ2-1, with a possible D match to TRBD1 (6 bases). V was clipped by 5 bases and J by 4 bases, with 15 bases between them. CDR3 length equals 15 residues. CDR1 and CDR2 from the germline V gene are SEHNR and FQNEAQ (reference sequence).

This clonotype was recorded many times. V is TRBV4-3 and J is TRBJ2-3, with 8 bases aligning to TRBD2. CDR3 size: 20 residues. Germline assignment: CDR1 LGHNA and CDR2 YSLEER. The trim removed 1 base at V and 0 bases at J, leaving 15 bases unmatched. This chain's CDR3 is CASSQGPGGGGPSSTDTQYF. In DNA form, the CDR3 reads TGCGCCAGCAGCCAAGGCCCCGGGGGCGGGGGGCCCTCTAGCACAGATACGCAGTATTTT.

This clonotype was seen a few times. V gene TRBV9 combines with J gene TRBJ2-7; 11 bases are shared with TRBD2. The V segment lost 0 bases and the J segment 6 bases; nucleotides outside the gene matches: 5. CDR1 is SGDLS and CDR2 is YYNGEE in the germline V gene. CDR3 length: 15 amino acids. The chain's CDR3 is CASSVGASGRTEQYF. In DNA form, the CDR3 reads TGTGCCAGCAGCGTAGGGGCTAGCGGGAGGACCGAGCAGTACTTC.

This clonotype was found many times. The CDR3, as DNA: TGCGCCAGCAGCCAGTCGACTAGCGTCTCCTACGAGCAGTACTTC. Amino acids: CASSQSTSVSYEQYF. This sequence joins TRBV4-3 and TRBJ2-7, with 8 bases matching TRBD2. V was pared by 3 bases and J by 0 bases, with 4 bases of the junction left unmatched. This CDR3 comprises 15 residues. Germline lookup yields CDR1 LGHNA and CDR2 YSLEER.

This clonotype was seen at least ten times. This chain uses TRBV5-6 with TRBJ1-5; D unresolved. The CDR3 loop spans 14 amino acids. V lost 2 bases and J lost 1, with 7 bases in between. Per germline, CDR1 SGHDT and CDR2 YYEEEE. The CDR3 DNA reads TGTGCCAGCAGCTTAGCTGGAAGCAATCAGCCCCAGCATTTT. This gives the protein CASSLAGSNQPQHF.

About this clonotype itself: A read error is possible here, since a much larger clone lies one base away. This chain joins TRBV7-6 and TRBJ2-7; D perhaps matches TRBD2 (6 bases). Trimming removed 5 bases from V and 6 bases from J, with 14 bases in between. The CDR3 is made up of 13 amino acids. Germline CDR1 reads SGHVS; CDR2 reads FNYEAQ. This CDR3 is CASSPLGGPEQYF. The CDR3 nucleotides are TGTGCCAGCAGCCCCCTCGGGGGTCCCGAGCAGTACTTC.

This chain links TRBV7-2 with TRBJ1-1, with TRBD1 identical over 9 bases. The CDR3 is 16 residues long. V was pared by 6 bases and J by 0 bases, with 8 bases of the junction left unmatched. The germline gives CDR1 SGHTA, CDR2 FQGNSA. CDR3 protein: CASSSGGTGLNTEAFF. The CDR3 nucleotides read TGTGCCAGCAGTTCAGGGGGGACAGGGTTGAACACTGAAGCTTTCTTT.

This clonotype has ten or more counts. V is TRBV6-6 and J is TRBJ2-7; D is unresolved. Germline-derived CDR1 and CDR2 are MNHNY and SVGAGI (reference sequence). The CDR3 loop spans 12 amino acids. The germline V and J ends were trimmed by 7 bases and 2 bases, with 9 bases remaining between them. The CDR3 DNA reads TGTGCCAGCACCGGCGGCGCCTACGAGCAGTACTTC. Its protein is CASTGGAYEQYF.

This clonotype was seen at least ten times. The V call is TRBV7-2, the J call TRBJ2-7; D is undetermined. The germline V and J ends were trimmed by 2 bases and 5 bases, with 16 bases remaining between them. The CDR3 length is 15 residues. The germline gives CDR1 SGHTA, CDR2 FQGNSA. The CDR3 reads CASSLYGPEPHEQYF. CDR3 sequence (DNA): TGTGCCAGCAGCTTATATGGACCAGAACCCCACGAGCAGTACTTC.

This clonotype was counted many times. The genes are TRBV27 and TRBJ1-5; 8 nucleotides match TRBD1. V gave up 6 bases and J gave up 7 bases; unmatched junction bases: 8. This CDR3 spans 14 amino acids. Germline values: CDR1 MNHEY, CDR2 SMNVEV (reference sequence). CDR3 in amino acids: CASRPGTGHQPQHF. CDR3 DNA sequence: TGTGCCAGCAGGCCCGGGACAGGTCACCAGCCCCAGCATTTT.

The chain recombines TRBV15 with TRBJ2-7; D gene unclear. CDR3 size: 14 residues. CDR1 is LNHNV, CDR2 YYDKDF, per germline (reference sequence). The V and J ends lost 0 bases and 3 bases respectively, with 9 bases between them. This CDR3 is CATSRDNRFYEQYF. The DNA for the CDR3 is TGTGCCACCAGCAGAGATAATCGTTTCTACGAGCAGTACTTC.

To note about this clonotype: A much larger clonotype is one base distant, so this may be a read error. This chain joins TRBV19 and TRBJ1-5; D may be TRBD1 (6 bases). This CDR3 is 16 amino acids long. The V gene's germline CDR1 is LNHDA and CDR2 SQIVND (reference sequence). CDR3 protein: CASSMGAEGLYQSQHF. The DNA of the CDR3 is TGTGCCAGTAGTATGGGGGCGGAGGGTCTGTATCAGTCCCAGCATTTT.

The table lists this clonotype with many counts. The rearrangement uses TRBV5-4 and TRBJ2-5; D is ambiguous. This CDR3 is built from 13 residues. Trimming shortened V by 5 bases and J by 2 bases, and 10 bases separated the two germline ends. Looked up from germline, CDR1 is SGHNT and CDR2 is YYREEE (reference sequence). The CDR3 bases are TGTGCCAGCAGAATGGCCCTACAAGAGACCCAGTACTTC. Protein: CASRMALQETQYF.

This clonotype was detected only once. This may stem from a read error, because a much larger clone lies one nucleotide away. V usage is TRBV2 and J usage is TRBJ1-5; 8 bases align to TRBD1. Germline V lookup: CDR1 SNHLY, CDR2 FYNNEI. The CDR3 loop spans 17 amino acids. V trimming: 4 bases; J trimming: 3 bases; junction bases outside the gene matches: 11. The CDR3: CASSGALGTGINQPQHF. The DNA of the CDR3 is TGTGCCAGCAGTGGAGCGCTTGGGACAGGCATCAATCAGCCCCAGCATTTT.

This clonotype was observed at least ten times. The chain has TRBV7-7 and TRBJ1-4; 8 bases match TRBD1. CDR1 is SSHAT and CDR2 is FNYEAQ in the germline V gene (reference sequence). CDR3 length: 17 amino acids. V gave up 5 bases and J gave up 8 bases; unmatched junction bases: 16. The CDR3 bases are TGTGCCAGCAGCCCGGGGACCGTAACAGGGGGGGGAGAAAAACTGTTTTTT. Translating it yields CASSPGTVTGGGEKLFF.

The V and J genes are TRBV7-9 and TRBJ2-7; 11 positions match TRBD2. This CDR3 has 17 amino acids. CDR1 is SEHNR, CDR2 FQNEAQ, per germline (reference sequence). V was pared by 5 bases and J by 1 base, with 10 bases of the junction left unmatched. DNA of the CDR3: TGTGCCAGCAGCCGAAATCTATGGACTAGCGGGTCCTACGAGCAGTACTTC. Its protein product is CASSRNLWTSGSYEQYF.